The T cell receptor beta chain described here comes from a study of regulatory T cells in long-lasting Graves disease. Study results and caveats: Relative to new patients (around 1,000), persistent patients exhibited greater sharing of public clonotypes (approximately 3,000). Patients with persistent disease showed a bias toward TRBV28, TRBJ1-2 and TRBJ2-5. Researchers reported studying only peripheral blood, not thyroid tissue.

About this clonotype itself: Its antigen is still unknown.

Noted time point: newly diagnosed GD, antithyroid drugs for less than 3 months. Construction of the TCR library relied on RNA isolated from PBMCs. An endocrinology unit in Xi'an, China, supplied the patients. Both iRepertoire HTBI primers and Arm-PCR of CDR3 regions were used to build the TCR beta libraries. TCRdb fed the multiplex PCR reads into MiXCR, producing one record per CDR3 protein. The top ten clones hold about 20% of a sample with about 380,000 distinct CDR3 sequences, around 15% of them seen once. This CDR3 has 14 amino acids. Germline CDR1 is MNHNY and CDR2 is SVGAGI (reference sequence). The V end lost 0 bases, the J end lost 7 bases, and 12 bases lay between the germline ends.

The source was peripheral blood mononuclear cells (PBMCs), collected at new diagnosis, from a patient treated with antithyroid drugs. V and J are TRBV6-6 and TRBJ1-2; TRBD1 is a possible D gene (5 bases). This receptor was identified in a female donor with Graves disease. The CDR3, as DNA: TGTGCCAGCAGTTACTCGGGCAGGGAGGGTGGCTACACCTTC. Its protein is CASSYSGREGGYTF.